A selection of T cell receptor beta chains follows, all from one sample in a study of beta chain features in type 1 diabetes. Clones were sequenced by immunoSEQ multiplex PCR, and TCRdb holds only the in-frame ones, with some missing. The sample holds fewer than 400,000 clones, around 7.6% seen once. The sample comprised central memory CD4+ T cells from blood. Source of these receptors: a young woman in good health. The CDR3 runs from the conserved cysteine through the conserved F or W. A D gene is named only where the DNA matches it firmly. The size field is filled for only some rows; it gives once, few, many or a size class.

J: TRBJ1-1; D: NA; size: few; V: TRBV28; CDR3: CASSLVNTEAFF; DNA: TGTGCCAGCAGTTTGGTGAACACTGAAGCTTTCTTT
J: TRBJ1-5; D: NA; size: few; V: TRBV9; CDR3: CASSNSNQPQHF; DNA: TGTGCCAGCAGCAACTCTAATCAGCCCCAGCATTTT
J: TRBJ2-6; D: NA; size: once; V: TRBV5-1; CDR3: CASSEHISGANVLTF; DNA: TGCGCCAGCAGCGAGCACATCTCTGGGGCCAACGTCCTGACTTTC
J: TRBJ2-7; D: TRBD1; size: many; V: TRBV7-2; CDR3: CASSLWTGLSYEQYF; DNA: TGTGCCAGCAGCTTATGGACAGGACTCTCCTACGAGCAGTACTTC
J: TRBJ2-7; D: NA; size: NA; V: TRBV7-3; CDR3: CASSLMAQLYEQYF; DNA: TGTGCCAGCAGCTTAATGGCACAGCTTTACGAGCAGTACTTC
J: TRBJ2-1; D: NA; size: NA; V: TRBV28; CDR3: CASSFQSSYNEQFF; DNA: TGTGCCAGCAGTTTCCAGAGCTCCTACAATGAGCAGTTCTTC
J: TRBJ1-1; D: NA; size: few; V: TRBV20-1; CDR3: CSAHGNEAFF; DNA: TGCAGTGCCCATGGAAATGAAGCTTTCTTT
J: TRBJ2-5; D: TRBD2; size: few; V: TRBV5-1; CDR3: CASSFGLAIETQYF; DNA: TGCGCCAGCAGCTTCGGACTAGCTATCGAGACCCAGTACTTC
J: TRBJ1-2; D: TRBD1; size: few; V: TRBV25-1; CDR3: CASRDGQGRGSYGYTF; DNA: TGTGCCAGCAGAGACGGACAGGGGAGGGGATCTTATGGCTACACCTTC
J: TRBJ2-1; D: TRBD2; size: NA; V: TRBV9; CDR3: CASSVSLAGEGYEQFF; DNA: TGTGCCAGCAGCGTATCCCTAGCGGGAGAGGGGTATGAGCAGTTCTTC
J: TRBJ2-5; D: TRBD2; size: NA; V: TRBV11-2; CDR3: CASSFTSGMEETQYF; DNA: TGTGCCAGCAGCTTCACTAGCGGCATGGAAGAGACCCAGTACTTC
J: TRBJ2-5; D: NA; size: NA; V: TRBV7-9; CDR3: CASSLGPYQETQYF; DNA: TGTGCCAGCAGCTTAGGACCATACCAAGAGACCCAGTACTTC
J: TRBJ1-2; D: TRBD1; size: many; V: TRBV4-2; CDR3: CASSQQGQGNYGYTF; DNA: TGTGCCAGCAGCCAGCAAGGACAGGGAAACTATGGCTACACCTTC
J: TRBJ2-5; D: NA; size: NA; V: TRBV7-2; CDR3: CASSLVASFAETQYF; DNA: TGTGCCAGCAGCTTAGTGGCTAGCTTTGCGGAGACCCAGTACTTC
J: TRBJ2-3; D: NA; size: few; V: TRBV4-3; CDR3: CASSQGSDTDTQYF; DNA: TGCGCCAGCAGCCAGGGTAGCGACACAGATACGCAGTATTTT
J: TRBJ2-1; D: NA; size: once; V: TRBV6-1; CDR3: CASSLGLNNEQFF; DNA: TGTGCCAGCAGTTTAGGGCTAAACAATGAGCAGTTCTTC
J: TRBJ2-1; D: NA; size: few; V: TRBV11-2; CDR3: CASSSIRLRSEQFF; DNA: TGTGCCAGCAGCTCTATCCGACTTAGGAGTGAGCAGTTCTTC
J: TRBJ1-3; D: NA; size: few; V: TRBV4-2; CDR3: CASSQDLHSTIYF; DNA: TGTGCCAGCAGCCAAGATCTCCATTCAACCATATATTTT
J: TRBJ2-3; D: TRBD2; size: many; V: TRBV7-9; CDR3: CASSRRIAGLSTDTQYF; DNA: TGTGCCAGCAGCCGACGTATAGCGGGACTAAGCACAGATACGCAGTATTTT
J: TRBJ2-2; D: NA; size: many; V: TRBV11-2; CDR3: CASSLGLSNTGELFF; DNA: TGTGCCAGCAGCTTAGGACTCTCGAACACCGGGGAGCTGTTTTTT
J: TRBJ2-7; D: NA; size: few; V: TRBV7-2; CDR3: CASRGPGDYEQYF; DNA: TGTGCCAGCAGAGGACCAGGGGACTACGAGCAGTACTTC
J: TRBJ1-3; D: NA; size: few; V: TRBV4-2; CDR3: CASSQDSSGNTIYF; DNA: TGTGCCAGCAGCCAAGATTCCTCTGGAAACACCATATATTTT
J: TRBJ1-2; D: NA; size: NA; V: TRBV10-3; CDR3: CAIRAQGHGYGYTF; DNA: TGTGCCATCAGAGCCCAGGGGCATGGCTATGGCTACACCTTC